Shown below are 30 T cell receptor beta chains from a single sample sequenced in a study of PD-L1 blockade in urothelial cancer. Assay used: immunoSEQ multiplex PCR; TCRdb lists only in-frame clones, some missing. This sample carries tens of thousands of clones, 60% to 80% of them seen once, and the ten largest clones take approximately 3.3%. Material: PBMCs, obtained around atezolizumab (anti-PD-L1) treatment. These receptor sequences come from an older man with urothelial cancer.

This clone was seen a single time. The V gene is TRBV28, the J gene TRBJ2-3, with 7 positions matching TRBD2. The CDR3 is 14 amino acids. J was trimmed by 6 bases and V by 3 bases; bases with no gene match: 6. Germline V gives CDR1 MDHEN, CDR2 SYDVKM. Here the CDR3 reads CASSLGGSRDTQYF. The CDR3 coding sequence is TGTGCCAGCAGTTTGGGCGGGAGTAGGGATACGCAGTATTTT.

The genes are TRBV4-2 and TRBJ1-4; 8 bases agree with TRBD1. The CDR3 runs to 16 residues. Looked up from germline, CDR1 is LGHNA and CDR2 is YNFKEQ. J was trimmed by 4 bases and V by 1 base; bases with no gene match: 5. The CDR3 nucleotides read TGTGCCAGCAGCCAAGGACAGGGGCAGGGTAATGAAAAACTGTTTTTT. It codes for CASSQGQGQGNEKLFF.

As concerns this clone: The identical CDR3 is also encoded by other nucleotide sequences in the sample. V and J are TRBV5-1 and TRBJ2-2; weak D call: TRBD2 (6 bases). This CDR3 contains 13 residues. Germline CDR1 reads SGHRS; CDR2 reads YFSETQ. The V end lost 0 bases, the J end lost 8 bases, and 8 bases lay between the germline ends. The CDR3 region has the DNA TGCGCCAGCAGCTTGGCAGGGACTGGGGAGCTGTTTTTT. Its translation: CASSLAGTGELFF.

The V gene is TRBV27, the J gene TRBJ2-3; 7 bases agree with TRBD2. With V trimmed by 7 bases and J by 0 bases, 7 bases remained unmatched. The CDR3 sequence is 15 residues long. Germline lookup yields CDR1 MNHEY and CDR2 SMNVEV (reference sequence). CDR3 residues: CASNYASGSTDTQYF. The CDR3 DNA follows: TGTGCCAGCAATTATGCTAGCGGTAGCACAGATACGCAGTATTTT.

V gene TRBV6-1 combines with J gene TRBJ2-3; TRBD1 aligns across 10 bases. The trim removed 4 bases at V and 2 bases at J, leaving 12 bases unmatched. The CDR3 covers 18 residues. Germline values: CDR1 MNHNS, CDR2 SASEGT. CDR3 sequence (DNA): TGTGCCAGCAGTGCCCGCCGGGACAGGGGAGTCCACACAGATACGCAGTATTTT. Protein: CASSARRDRGVHTDTQYF.

This clone was recorded a few times. The V gene is TRBV6-1, the J gene TRBJ1-2; a possible D gene is TRBD1 (5 bases). The germline CDR1 and CDR2 sequences are MNHNS and SASEGT. The V end lost 1 base, the J end lost 6 bases, and 12 bases lay between the germline ends. This CDR3 is 14 amino acids long. DNA of the CDR3: TGTGCCAGCAGTGAAGTGGAGGGGTCGCATGGCTACACCTTC. Protein sequence: CASSEVEGSHGYTF.

This chain uses TRBV2 with TRBJ2-3, with TRBD2 matching over 7 bases. The CDR3 has 14 residues. The trim removed 4 bases at V and 4 bases at J, leaving 5 bases unmatched. The germline gives CDR1 SNHLY, CDR2 FYNNEI. The DNA of the CDR3 is TGTGCCAGCAGTGGGACTAGTGGTTCAGATACGCAGTATTTT. Translated: CASSGTSGSDTQYF.

V usage is TRBV19 and J usage is TRBJ1-2; possible D gene TRBD1, 5 bases. Trimming took off 7 bases at V and 0 bases at J, with 15 bases between the two ends. The CDR3 totals 15 residues. The germline V gene has CDR1 LNHDA and CDR2 SQIVND (reference sequence). CDR3 in amino acids: CASTRTGGANYGYTF. Here the CDR3 DNA reads TGTGCCAGTACCAGGACCGGAGGGGCTAACTATGGCTACACCTTC. Complete variable domain (other parts from reference TRBV19 and TRBJ1-2): DGGITQSPKYLFRKEGQNVTLSCEQNLNHDAMYWYRQDPGQGLRLIYYSQIVNDFQKGDIAEGYSVSREKKESFPLTVTSAQKNPTAFYLCASTRTGGANYGYTFGSGTRLTVV.

V usage is TRBV6-5 and J usage is TRBJ1-2, with TRBD1 as a possible D gene (5 bases). Trimming took 1 base from V and 6 from J, leaving 15 bases between them. The germline CDR1 and CDR2 sequences are MNHEY and SVGAGI. The CDR3 contains 15 residues. CDR3 bases: TGTGCCAGCAGTTACTATCCAGGGAACTATGATGGCTACACCTTC. The encoded protein is CASSYYPGNYDGYTF.

The chain recombines TRBV2 with TRBJ1-6; D not certain. CDR1 and CDR2 from the germline V gene are SNHLY and FYNNEI. The CDR3 contains 15 residues. The V and J ends lost 5 bases and 5 bases respectively, with 13 bases between them. The CDR3 bases are TGTGCCAGCAGTAGGCGTAGCGGTCATAATTCACCCCTCCACTTT. This translates into CASSRRSGHNSPLHF. The complete variable domain, with remaining parts taken from reference TRBV2 and TRBJ1-6, reads EPEVTQTPSHQVTQMGQEVILRCVPISNHLYFYWYRQILGQKVEFLVSFYNNEISEKSEIFDDQFSVERPDGSNFTLKIRSTKLEDSAMYFCASSRRSGHNSPLHFGNGTRLTVT.

V and J are TRBV11-2 and TRBJ2-7, with TRBD2 matching over 8 bases. This CDR3 region has 16 residues. Germline V gene data show CDR1 as SGHAT and CDR2 as FQNNGV. The trim removed 2 bases at V and 9 bases at J, leaving 15 bases unmatched. CDR3 in amino acids: CASSLQNTGTSIVQYF. As DNA, the CDR3 is TGTGCCAGCAGCTTACAAAATACCGGGACTAGTATCGTGCAGTACTTC.

The rearrangement links TRBV7-2 to TRBJ1-1; TRBD1 agrees at 8 bases. CDR1 and CDR2 from the germline V gene are SGHTA and FQGNSA. J gave up 10 bases and V 3 bases, and 13 bases lay outside the gene matches. The CDR3 is 15 residues long. The CDR3 region has the DNA TGTGCCAGCAGCTTCCCTTCCGGGACAGGTTACCCAGCTTTCTTT. This encodes CASSFPSGTGYPAFF.

The rearrangement uses TRBV5-1 and TRBJ2-7; 7 nucleotides agree with TRBD2. The CDR3 loop spans 15 amino acids. Germline values: CDR1 SGHRS, CDR2 YFSETQ. The V and J ends lost 2 bases and 6 bases, in that order; junction bases with no gene match: 11. This CDR3 is CASSLTPRGGAEQYF. The CDR3 coding sequence is TGCGCCAGCAGCTTAACCCCCCGCGGGGGAGCCGAGCAGTACTTC. The full variable domain, its missing parts supplied by reference TRBV5-1 and TRBJ2-7, is KAGVTQTPRYLIKTRGQQVTLSCSPISGHRSVSWYQQTPGQGLQFLFEYFSETQRNKGNFPGRFSGRQFSNSRSEMNVSTLELGDSALYLCASSLTPRGGAEQYFGPGTRLTVT.

The chain employs TRBV25-1 and TRBJ2-7, with 9 bases that match TRBD1. This CDR3 comprises 17 residues. Germline-derived CDR1 and CDR2 are MGHDK and SYGVNS. V lost 1 base and J lost 2; bases outside the gene matches: 9. The CDR3 DNA reads TGTGCCAGCAGTGAATTTAAAGGGACAGGGATACCCTACGAGCAGTACTTC. Amino acid sequence: CASSEFKGTGIPYEQYF.

The chain is built from TRBV6-5 and TRBJ2-2; 13 bases agree with TRBD2. V gave up 10 bases and J gave up 6 bases; unmatched junction bases: 5. The CDR3 is 14 residues long. Germline-derived CDR1 and CDR2 are MNHEY and SVGAGI. Written as DNA, the CDR3 is TGTGCCACAAAGGGACTAGCGGGACCCGGGGAGCTGTTTTTT. Translation: CATKGLAGPGELFF.

This clone was observed a single time. This sequence joins TRBV4-3 and TRBJ1-1; weak D call: TRBD1 (5 bases). The germline V and J ends were trimmed by 0 bases and 5 bases, with 13 bases remaining between them. Germline assignment: CDR1 LGHNA and CDR2 YSLEER. The CDR3 is 15 amino acids. In DNA form, the CDR3 reads TGCGCCAGCAGCCAAGATGGCAGGGCCTGGACTGAAGCTTTCTTT. Translating it yields CASSQDGRAWTEAFF.

The V call is TRBV12-2, the J call TRBJ2-5; the table's D call, TRBD2, was not checked against the DNA. TRBV12-2 corresponds to a pseudogene. The CDR3 runs 14 residues. The CDR3 DNA reads as TGTGCAAGTCTCCTTGGGGGGGGGAAGGAGACCCAGTACTTC. Translating it yields CASLLGGGKETQYF.

In this sample, this clone turned up once. This chain's CDR3 is CASSPDRKNYGYTF. For the CDR3, the DNA is TGTGCCAGCAGTCCCGACAGGAAGAACTATGGCTACACCTTC. The chain carries TRBV2 and TRBJ1-2; D may be TRBD1 (6 bases). The CDR3 totals 14 residues. Per the germline V gene, CDR1 is SNHLY and CDR2 is FYNNEI. V was clipped by 5 bases and J by 2 bases, with 12 bases between them.

This chain joins TRBV5-1 and TRBJ1-1, with D hard to call. Germline CDR1 SGHRS, CDR2 YFSETQ. This CDR3 region has 15 residues. V dropped 0 bases and J dropped 4 bases, with 13 bases sitting between them. The CDR3 region is CASSLGRISVTEAFF. DNA of the CDR3: TGCGCCAGCAGCTTGGGACGTATAAGCGTCACTGAAGCTTTCTTT.

This clone has only a few counts. The chain is built from TRBV6-1 and TRBJ2-7; tentative D call: TRBD2 (6 bases). The CDR3 contains 14 residues. The germline V gene encodes CDR1 MNHNS and CDR2 SASEGT. V was clipped by 3 bases and J by 2 bases, with 11 bases between them. The CDR3 DNA sequence: TGTGCCAGCAGTGACGGGGGACGGACCTACGAGCAGTACTTC. It yields the protein CASSDGGRTYEQYF.

The chain employs TRBV5-5 and TRBJ1-2; 10 bases align to TRBD1. V lost 4 bases and J lost 7; bases outside the gene matches: 13. Germline V gives CDR1 SGHKS, CDR2 YYEKEE (reference sequence). This CDR3 is 16 amino acids long. The CDR3 nucleotides are TGTGCCAGCAGCGTCTCCTCGGGACAGGGGCTAGCTGGCTACACCTTC. Its translation: CASSVSSGQGLAGYTF.

This chain joins TRBV19 and TRBJ1-1, with D hard to call. Germline V CDR1 and CDR2: LNHDA, SQIVND (reference sequence). This CDR3 spans 14 amino acids. Trimming shortened V by 2 bases and J by 5 bases, and 12 bases separated the two germline ends. The CDR3 DNA reads as TGTGCCAGTAGTATACCGGGGAAGGGAACTGAAGCTTTCTTT. Translating it yields CASSIPGKGTEAFF.

The V gene is TRBV9, the J gene TRBJ2-7, with D possibly being TRBD1 (5 bases). V lost 1 base and J lost 2, with 13 bases in between. CDR3 length: 15 amino acids. Looked up from germline, CDR1 is SGDLS and CDR2 is YYNGEE. This CDR3 is CASSVREQATYEQYF. The CDR3 bases are TGTGCCAGCAGCGTAAGGGAACAGGCTACCTACGAGCAGTACTTC.

The V gene is TRBV19, the J gene TRBJ1-5; D possibly corresponds to TRBD1 (5 bases). CDR1 is LNHDA and CDR2 is SQIVND in the germline V gene (reference sequence). V lost 10 bases to trimming and J lost 5 bases, with 18 bases between them. This CDR3 is built from 14 residues. CDR3 sequence reads: CATRRGGDYQPQHF. CDR3 in DNA: TGTGCCACGCGACGCGGGGGAGATTATCAGCCCCAGCATTTT.

The V call is TRBV5-1, the J call TRBJ2-7; TRBD2 matches 8 bases. CDR3 size: 15 residues. Unmatched junction bases numbered 13, after V lost 4 bases and J lost 7 bases. The germline V gene has CDR1 SGHRS and CDR2 YFSETQ. The CDR3 loop is CASSPSGGGFGEQYF. CDR3 nucleotide sequence: TGCGCCAGCAGCCCGAGCGGGGGAGGGTTCGGGGAGCAGTACTTC.

The genes are TRBV27 and TRBJ2-1; 14 bases agree with TRBD2. Trimming removed 4 bases from V and 10 bases from J; junction bases left unmatched: 12. The CDR3 runs 17 residues. The germline V gene encodes CDR1 MNHEY and CDR2 SMNVEV (reference sequence). CDR3 amino acids: CASSSTRLAGGPGEQFF. In nucleotides, the CDR3 is TGTGCCAGCAGTTCCACCCGACTAGCGGGGGGGCCCGGGGAGCAGTTCTTC.

This rearrangement joins TRBV12-5 to TRBJ1-2; 11 nucleotides agree with TRBD1. J lost 4 bases, V lost 5 bases, and 6 bases had no gene match. The CDR3 is 15 amino acids. Germline assignment: CDR1 LGHNT and CDR2 FRNRAP. Here the CDR3 DNA reads TGTGCTAGTGGTCTGGACAGGGGGCTCGGCTATGGCTACACCTTC. Amino acid sequence: CASGLDRGLGYGYTF.

The genes are TRBV6-5 and TRBJ1-1; tentatively, D is TRBD1 (6 bases). This CDR3 is built from 16 residues. Germline V CDR1 and CDR2: MNHEY, SVGAGI. V shed 2 bases and J shed 4 bases, with 17 bases lying between them. CDR3 amino acids: CASSYRGGAGPTEAFF. CDR3 bases: TGTGCCAGCAGTTACAGGGGGGGCGCGGGTCCCACTGAAGCTTTCTTT.

There are a few counts of this clone. The chain links TRBV7-3 to TRBJ1-2; possible D gene TRBD1, 6 bases. Looked up from germline, CDR1 is SGHTA and CDR2 is FQGTGA. CDR3 length: 13 amino acids. V dropped 5 bases and J dropped 2 bases, with 9 bases sitting between them. The CDR3 DNA sequence: TGTGCCAGCAGCCGGGACACCAACTATGGCTACACCTTC. Its protein is CASSRDTNYGYTF.

CDR3 coding DNA: TGTGCCAGCAGGCGGACACCATATAGCAATCAGCCCCAGCATTTT. Translated, it gives CASRRTPYSNQPQHF. The rearrangement uses TRBV6-5 and TRBJ1-5; maybe TRBD1 (5 bases). CDR3 length: 15 amino acids. V dropped 6 bases and J dropped 0 bases, with 12 bases sitting between them. In germline, CDR1 is MNHEY, CDR2 SVGAGI.